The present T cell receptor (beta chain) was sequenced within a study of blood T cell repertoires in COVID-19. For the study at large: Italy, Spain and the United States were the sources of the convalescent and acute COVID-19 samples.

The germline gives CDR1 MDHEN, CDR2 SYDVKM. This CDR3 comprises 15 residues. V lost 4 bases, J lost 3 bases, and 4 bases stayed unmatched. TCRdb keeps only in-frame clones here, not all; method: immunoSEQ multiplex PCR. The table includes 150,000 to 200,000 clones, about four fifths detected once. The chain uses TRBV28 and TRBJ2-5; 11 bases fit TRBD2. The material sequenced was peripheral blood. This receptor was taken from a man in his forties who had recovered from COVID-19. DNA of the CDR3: TGTGCCAGCAGTTCGGCTAGCGGGGGGAAAGAGACCCAGTACTTC. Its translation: CASSSASGGKETQYF.